Each of the 20 T cell receptor beta chains below was sequenced from the same sample in a study of T cells in Graves' hyperthyroidism and ophthalmopathy. Amplified regions were TCR beta CDR3 sequences from RNA transcripts. TCR CDR3 underwent first-round RT-PCR with the HTBI primer set. TCRdb fed the multiplex PCR reads into MiXCR, producing one record per CDR3 protein. Of some 500,000 distinct CDR3 sequences listed, approximately 15% are singletons. The sample comprised blood. The receptors were gathered from a woman between 18 and 29 years old with Graves' hyperthyroidism.

In its sample, this clonotype was seen many times. The chain uses TRBV9 and TRBJ2-3, with 8 bases fitting TRBD2. The CDR3 contains 18 residues. Germline values: CDR1 SGDLS, CDR2 YYNGEE. V shed 3 bases, J shed 2 bases, and the junction held 14 bases outside the gene matches. The CDR3 spells CASSALPSSGRPTDTQYF. The CDR3 DNA is TGTGCCAGCAGCGCCCTTCCTTCGAGCGGGAGACCCACAGATACGCAGTATTTT.

A word on this clonotype: A much larger clone is a single base away; this may be a read error. The CDR3 DNA follows: TGTGCCAGCAGTTACGATAAGAGCCTGGCGGGAGGGCATGCGGATGAGCAGTTCTTC. Protein sequence: CASSYDKSLAGGHADEQFF. V usage is TRBV6-9 and J usage is TRBJ2-1, with TRBD2 matching 9 bases. This CDR3 region has 19 residues. V shed 3 bases and J 8 bases; nucleotides not matched to a gene: 20. Germline lookup yields CDR1 MNHGY and CDR2 SVAAGI.

This clonotype was detected many times. This chain connects TRBV7-3 to TRBJ2-5, with no clear D. Germline loops: CDR1 SGHTA, CDR2 FQGTGA. Trimming pared 5 bases from V and 5 bases from J, leaving 12 bases between. This CDR3 is 13 amino acids long. In DNA form, the CDR3 reads TGTGCCAGCAGCCCCGGGCCTGGGGAGACCCAGTACTTC. It yields the protein CASSPGPGETQYF.

This clonotype has a count of ten or more. This rearrangement joins TRBV11-2 to TRBJ1-4; tentative D call: TRBD1 (5 bases). Trimming shortened V by 5 bases and J by 7 bases, and 14 bases separated the two germline ends. Germline CDR1 and CDR2: SGHAT and FQNNGV. The CDR3 consists of 14 residues. The DNA for the CDR3 is TGTGCCAGCAGCCCAACTTCAAGGGGTGAAAAACTGTTTTTT. Translating gives CASSPTSRGEKLFF.

The table lists this clonotype with many counts. The rearrangement links TRBV12-3 or TRBV12-4 to TRBJ2-3; a weak D match, TRBD2 (6 bases). The CDR3 has 15 residues. V shed 2 bases and J shed 2 bases, with 11 bases lying between them. DNA of the CDR3: TGTGCCAGCAGTTTATCGGGCGGGGACACAGATACGCAGTATTTT. Translation gives CASSLSGGDTDTQYF.

There are many counts of this clonotype. The chain employs TRBV7-9 and TRBJ2-7; D perhaps matches TRBD2 (6 bases). Trimming cost V 5 bases and J 4 bases, with 15 bases left between them. The CDR3 consists of 14 residues. Germline V gene sequence: CDR1 SEHNR, CDR2 FQNEAQ (reference sequence). CDR3 residues: CASSPEGLLYEQYF. The CDR3 bases are TGTGCCAGCAGCCCGGAGGGCCTTTTGTACGAGCAGTACTTC.

This clonotype was recorded at least ten times. The CDR3 protein is CASSLTRGSFF. CDR3 nucleotide sequence: TGTGCCAGCAGTCTCACCCGGGGATCTTTCTTT. The chain combines TRBV28 with TRBJ1-1; D remains ambiguous. The ends were cut back, 5 bases at V and 12 bases at J, with 13 bases in the middle. Germline values: CDR1 MDHEN, CDR2 SYDVKM. The CDR3 totals 11 residues. Full variable domain (outside the CDR3, taken from reference TRBV28 and TRBJ1-1): DVKVTQSSRYLVKRTGEKVFLECVQDMDHENMFWYRQDPGLGLRLIYFSYDVKMKEKGDIPEGYSVSREKKERFSLILESASTNQTSMYLCASSLTRGSFFGQGTRLTVV.

This clonotype was detected many times. The chain's CDR3 is CATRASGSLADTQYF. CDR3 nucleotides: TGTGCCACAAGGGCTAGCGGGAGTCTCGCAGATACGCAGTATTTT. The V call is TRBV19, the J call TRBJ2-3, with TRBD2 matching over 10 bases. Per germline, CDR1 LNHDA and CDR2 SQIVND (reference sequence). This CDR3 comprises 15 residues. Trimming took 10 bases from V and 4 from J; bases not matched to a gene: 11.

This clonotype showed up many times. This chain connects TRBV6-6 to TRBJ2-5, with D unresolved. V was trimmed by 0 bases and J by 6 bases, leaving 8 bases between them. Per the germline V gene, CDR1 is MNHNY and CDR2 is SVGAGI (reference sequence). CDR3 length: 13 amino acids. This chain's CDR3 is CASSYSYLQTQYF. CDR3 DNA: TGTGCCAGCAGTTACTCGTACCTACAGACCCAGTACTTC.

This clonotype was observed many times. The chain employs TRBV9 and TRBJ2-4; D call uncertain. CDR3 length: 13 residues. V shed 0 bases and J shed 6 bases, with 7 bases lying between them. The germline CDR1 and CDR2 sequences are SGDLS and YYNGEE. The CDR3 nucleotides read TGTGCCAGCAGCGTAGTGCCAGGAAACATTCAGTACTTC. Translating it yields CASSVVPGNIQYF.

This clonotype was counted ten times or more. The CDR3 is CASSSIAGGSSYEQYF. CDR3 bases: TGTGCCAGCAGTTCCATAGCGGGAGGGAGCTCCTACGAGCAGTACTTC. The chain couples TRBV28 to TRBJ2-7, with 11 bases identical to TRBD2. V lost 4 bases and J lost 0; bases outside the gene matches: 5. Germline CDR1 and CDR2: MDHEN and SYDVKM. This CDR3 is 16 amino acids long.

The sample holds a few counts of this clonotype. The V and J genes are TRBV10-3 and TRBJ2-1; a possible D gene is TRBD1 (6 bases). Trimming took off 9 bases at V and 1 base at J, with 10 bases between the two ends. Germline CDR1 reads ENHRY; CDR2 reads SYGVKD. CDR3 size: 13 residues. DNA of the CDR3: TGTGCCATAGGACAGCCTTCCTACAATGAGCAGTTCTTC. Translated, it gives CAIGQPSYNEQFF.

The chain employs TRBV28 and TRBJ2-3; TRBD2 matches 13 bases. The CDR3 has 15 amino acids. J was trimmed by 9 bases and V by 2 bases; bases with no gene match: 5. The germline V gene has CDR1 MDHEN and CDR2 SYDVKM. The CDR3 loop is CASSLGLAGVKTQYF. The CDR3, as DNA: TGTGCCAGCAGTTTAGGACTAGCGGGAGTGAAAACGCAGTATTTT.

The table lists this clonotype with many counts. The chain employs TRBV9 and TRBJ2-5; TRBD2 agrees at 8 bases. This CDR3 is built from 17 residues. V was pared by 0 bases and J by 0 bases, with 7 bases of the junction left unmatched. Germline lookup yields CDR1 SGDLS and CDR2 YYNGEE. The CDR3 DNA follows: TGTGCCAGCAGCGTAGGTGGGGCTAGCGGGTACCAAGAGACCCAGTACTTC. Translated, it gives CASSVGGASGYQETQYF.

This clonotype was seen repeatedly, ten times or more. The CDR3 sequence: CASTQGWSNTGELFF. The DNA for the CDR3 is TGTGCCAGCACACAGGGTTGGTCGAACACCGGGGAGCTGTTTTTT. V is TRBV6-1 and J is TRBJ2-2, with D tentatively TRBD1 (6 bases). The CDR3 has 15 residues. Germline assignment: CDR1 MNHNS and CDR2 SASEGT. V was pared by 7 bases and J by 0 bases, with 12 bases between.

With regard to this clonotype: This may be a read error, as it is one base from a much larger clone. The chain is built from TRBV5-5 and TRBJ1-5, with TRBD1 matching 9 bases. CDR1 SGHKS and CDR2 YYEKEE come from the germline V gene (reference sequence). CDR3 size: 16 residues. CDR3 region: CVSSNGTGYSNQPQHF. The CDR3 DNA sequence: TGTGTCAGCAGCAACGGGACAGGGTATAGCAATCAGCCCCAGCATTTT.

This rearrangement joins TRBV19 to TRBJ2-1; 8 bases are a match to TRBD2. Unmatched junction bases numbered 21, after V lost 7 bases and J lost 7 bases. Germline V gene lookup returns CDR1 LNHDA and CDR2 SQIVND (reference sequence). CDR3 length equals 18 residues. The CDR3 region has the DNA TGTGCCAGTACCCTCGGTGGCACTAGCGGTGCCCTCCGAAATGAGCAGTTCTTC. Translating gives CASTLGGTSGALRNEQFF.

This clonotype came up many times. V gene TRBV11-2 combines with J gene TRBJ2-3; TRBD2 agrees at 9 bases. The V and J ends lost 4 bases and 5 bases, in that order; junction bases with no gene match: 16. Germline CDR1 SGHAT, CDR2 FQNNGV. The CDR3 covers 18 residues. The CDR3 sequence is CASSSDKGVAGVIDTQYF. The CDR3 DNA follows: TGTGCCAGCAGCTCTGATAAGGGGGTAGCGGGAGTTATAGATACGCAGTATTTT.

This clonotype was seen only once. J is TRBJ2-2 and V is TRBV5-6; 7 nucleotides agree with TRBD2. This CDR3 has 15 amino acids. The germline CDR1 and CDR2 sequences are SGHDT and YYEEEE. V shed 0 bases and J 2 bases; nucleotides not matched to a gene: 1. CDR3 protein: CASSLERGNTGELFF. DNA for the CDR3: TGTGCCAGCAGCTTGGAGCGGGGTAACACCGGGGAGCTGTTTTTT.

A remark on this clonotype: Possible read error: a much larger clone is one base away. The rearrangement links TRBV12-3 or TRBV12-4 to TRBJ1-1; weak D call: TRBD1 (6 bases). This CDR3 has 15 residues. The CDR3 DNA reads TGTGCCAGCAATCAAGGGGGACAACTGAACGCTGAAGCTTTCTTT. As protein: CASNQGGQLNAEAFF.